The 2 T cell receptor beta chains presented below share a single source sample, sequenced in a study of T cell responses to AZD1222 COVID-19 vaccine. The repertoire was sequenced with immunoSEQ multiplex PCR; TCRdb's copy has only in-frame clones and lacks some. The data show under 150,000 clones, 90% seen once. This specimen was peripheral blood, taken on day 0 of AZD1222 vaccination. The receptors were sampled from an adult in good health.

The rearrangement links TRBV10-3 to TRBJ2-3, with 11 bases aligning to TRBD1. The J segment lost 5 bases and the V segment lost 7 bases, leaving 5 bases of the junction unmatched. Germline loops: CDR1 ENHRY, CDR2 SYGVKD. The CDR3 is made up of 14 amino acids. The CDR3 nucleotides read TGTGCCATCAACCCGGGACAGGGGGTAGATACGCAGTATTTT. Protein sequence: CAINPGQGVDTQYF.

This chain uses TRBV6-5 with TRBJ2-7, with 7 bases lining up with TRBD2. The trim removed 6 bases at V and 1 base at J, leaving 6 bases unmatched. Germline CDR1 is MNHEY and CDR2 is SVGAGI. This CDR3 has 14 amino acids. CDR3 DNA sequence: TGTGCCAGCAGCAAGGAAGCGGGATCCTACGAGCAGTACTTC. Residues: CASSKEAGSYEQYF.